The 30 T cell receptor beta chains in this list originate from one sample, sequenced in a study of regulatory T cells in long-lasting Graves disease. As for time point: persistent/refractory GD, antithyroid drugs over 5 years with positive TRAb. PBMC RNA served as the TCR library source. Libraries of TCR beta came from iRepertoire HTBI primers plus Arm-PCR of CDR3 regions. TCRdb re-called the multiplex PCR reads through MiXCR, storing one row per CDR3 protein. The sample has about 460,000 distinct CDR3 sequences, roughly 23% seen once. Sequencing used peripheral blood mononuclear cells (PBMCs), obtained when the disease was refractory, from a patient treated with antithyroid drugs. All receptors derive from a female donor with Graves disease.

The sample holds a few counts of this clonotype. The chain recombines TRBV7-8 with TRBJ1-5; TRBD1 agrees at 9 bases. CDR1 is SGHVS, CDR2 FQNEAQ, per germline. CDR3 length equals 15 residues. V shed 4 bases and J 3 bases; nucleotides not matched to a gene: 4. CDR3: CASSSYRGHNQPQHF. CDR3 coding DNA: TGTGCCAGCAGCTCGTACAGGGGGCACAATCAGCCCCAGCATTTT.

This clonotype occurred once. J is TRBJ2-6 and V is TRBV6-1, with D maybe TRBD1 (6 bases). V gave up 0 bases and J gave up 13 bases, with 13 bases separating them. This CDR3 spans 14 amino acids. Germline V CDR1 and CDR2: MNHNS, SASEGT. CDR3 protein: CASSEALGQRVLTF. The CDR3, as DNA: TGTGCCAGCAGTGAAGCGCTAGGACAGCGGGTCCTGACTTTC.

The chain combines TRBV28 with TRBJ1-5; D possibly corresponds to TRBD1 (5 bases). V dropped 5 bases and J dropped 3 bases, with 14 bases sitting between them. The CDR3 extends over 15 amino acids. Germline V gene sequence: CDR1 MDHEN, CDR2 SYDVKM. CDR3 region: CASSPTQTVNQPQHF. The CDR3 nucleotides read TGTGCCAGCAGTCCTACCCAGACAGTCAATCAGCCCCAGCATTTT.

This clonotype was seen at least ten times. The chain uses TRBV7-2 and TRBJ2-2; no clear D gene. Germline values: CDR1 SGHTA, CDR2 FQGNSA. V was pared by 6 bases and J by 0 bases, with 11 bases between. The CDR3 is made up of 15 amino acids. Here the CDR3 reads CASSYGTANTGELFF. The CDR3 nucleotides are TGTGCCAGCAGTTACGGTACAGCGAACACCGGGGAGCTGTTTTTT.

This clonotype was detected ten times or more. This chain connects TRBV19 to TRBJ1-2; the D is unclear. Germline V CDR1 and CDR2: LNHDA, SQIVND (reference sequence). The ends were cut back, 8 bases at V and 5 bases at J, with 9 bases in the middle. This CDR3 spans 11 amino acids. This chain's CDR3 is CASSNLYGYTF. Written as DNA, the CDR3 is TGTGCCAGTTCCAATCTTTATGGCTACACCTTC.

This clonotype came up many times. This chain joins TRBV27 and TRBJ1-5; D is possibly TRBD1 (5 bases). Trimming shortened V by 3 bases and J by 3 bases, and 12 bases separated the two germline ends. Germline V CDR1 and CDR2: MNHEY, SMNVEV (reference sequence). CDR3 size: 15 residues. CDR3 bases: TGTGCCAGCAGTTTTACGGGGGTCCCCAATCAGCCCCAGCATTTT. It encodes CASSFTGVPNQPQHF.

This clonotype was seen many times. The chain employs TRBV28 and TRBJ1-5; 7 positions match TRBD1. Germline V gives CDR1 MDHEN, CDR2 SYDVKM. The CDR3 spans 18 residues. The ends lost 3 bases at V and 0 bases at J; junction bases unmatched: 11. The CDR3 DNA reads TGTGCCAGCAGTTTTCTAGGAAAGGGACAGTATAGCAATCAGCCCCAGCATTTT. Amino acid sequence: CASSFLGKGQYSNQPQHF.

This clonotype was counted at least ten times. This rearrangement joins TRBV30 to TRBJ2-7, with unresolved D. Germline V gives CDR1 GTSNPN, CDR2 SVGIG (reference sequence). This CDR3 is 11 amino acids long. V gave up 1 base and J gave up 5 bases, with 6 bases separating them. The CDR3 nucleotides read TGTGCCTGGAGTGACAGTGACGAGCAGTACTTC. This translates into CAWSDSDEQYF. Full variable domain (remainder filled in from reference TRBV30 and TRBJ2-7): SQTIHQWPATLVQPVGSPLSLECTVEGTSNPNLYWYRQAAGRGLQLLFYSVGIGQISSEVPQNLSASRPQDRQFILSSKKLLLSDSGFYLCAWSDSDEQYFGPGTRLTVT.

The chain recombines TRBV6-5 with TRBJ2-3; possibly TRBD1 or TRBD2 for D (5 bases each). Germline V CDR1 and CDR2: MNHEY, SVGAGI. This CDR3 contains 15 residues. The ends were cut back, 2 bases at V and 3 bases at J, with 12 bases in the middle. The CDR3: CASSYGGRRTDTQYF. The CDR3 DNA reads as TGTGCCAGCAGTTACGGGGGACGCCGAACAGATACGCAGTATTTT.

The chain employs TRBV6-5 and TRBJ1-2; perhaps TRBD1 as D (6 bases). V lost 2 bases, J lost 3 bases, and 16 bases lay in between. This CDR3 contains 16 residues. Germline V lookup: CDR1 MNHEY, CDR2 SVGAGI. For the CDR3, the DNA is TGTGCCAGCAGTTACGGACCACAGGGTGGTGACTATGGCTACACCTTC. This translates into CASSYGPQGGDYGYTF.

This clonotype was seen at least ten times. CDR3 protein: CASSMTGGLSEQYF. The DNA of the CDR3 is TGTGCCAGCAGTATGACAGGCGGCTTGTCCGAGCAGTACTTC. The gene calls are TRBV7-9 and TRBJ2-7, with a tentative D call TRBD1 (6 bases). V lost 6 bases and J 6 bases, leaving 18 bases between the germline ends. From germline, CDR1 is SEHNR and CDR2 FQNEAQ (reference sequence). CDR3 length equals 14 residues.

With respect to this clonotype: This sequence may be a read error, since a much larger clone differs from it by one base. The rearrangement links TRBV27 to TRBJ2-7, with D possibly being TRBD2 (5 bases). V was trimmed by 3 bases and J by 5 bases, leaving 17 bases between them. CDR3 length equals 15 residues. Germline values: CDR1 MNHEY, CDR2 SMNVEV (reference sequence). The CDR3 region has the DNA TGTGCCAGCAGTTTCGGGTTTGAGGGTTCCCACGAGCAGTACTTC. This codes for CASSFGFEGSHEQYF.

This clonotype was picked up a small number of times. The CDR3 here is CASSFSGGEQPQHF. The CDR3 region has the DNA TGCGCCAGCAGCTTTTCGGGGGGCGAGCAGCCCCAGCATTTT. The chain links TRBV5-1 to TRBJ1-5; tentative D call: TRBD1 (6 bases). In germline, CDR1 is SGHRS, CDR2 YFSETQ. V was pared by 2 bases and J by 7 bases, with 13 bases between. The CDR3 is 14 amino acids.

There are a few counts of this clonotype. The CDR3, as DNA: TGTGCCAGTAGTGATTACAGGGAAGCGAACACTGAAGCTTTCTTT. The encoded protein is CASSDYREANTEAFF. This chain uses TRBV19 with TRBJ1-1, with D maybe TRBD1 (6 bases). This CDR3 has 15 amino acids. The germline CDR1 and CDR2 sequences are LNHDA and SQIVND (reference sequence). Trimming pared 5 bases from V and 1 base from J, leaving 14 bases between. Supplemented by reference TRBV19 and TRBJ1-1, the full variable domain reads DGGITQSPKYLFRKEGQNVTLSCEQNLNHDAMYWYRQDPGQGLRLIYYSQIVNDFQKGDIAEGYSVSREKKESFPLTVTSAQKNPTAFYLCASSDYREANTEAFFGQGTRLTVV.

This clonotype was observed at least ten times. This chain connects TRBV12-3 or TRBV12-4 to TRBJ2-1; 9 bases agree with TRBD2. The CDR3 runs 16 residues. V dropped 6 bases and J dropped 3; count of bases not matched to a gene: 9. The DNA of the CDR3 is TGTGCCAGCAGCCACCCCGGGACTAGCAGCTACAATGAGCAGTTCTTC. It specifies CASSHPGTSSYNEQFF.

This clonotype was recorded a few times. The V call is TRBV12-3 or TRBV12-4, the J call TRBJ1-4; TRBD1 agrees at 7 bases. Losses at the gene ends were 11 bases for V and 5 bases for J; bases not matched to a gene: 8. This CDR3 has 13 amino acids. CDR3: CAVQQGSNEKLFF. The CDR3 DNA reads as TGTGCCGTTCAACAGGGGTCAAATGAAAAACTGTTTTTT.

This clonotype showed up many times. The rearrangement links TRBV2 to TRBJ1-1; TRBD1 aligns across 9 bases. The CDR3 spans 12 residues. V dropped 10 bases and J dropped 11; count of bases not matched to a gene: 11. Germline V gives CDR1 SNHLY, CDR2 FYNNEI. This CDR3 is CATGQGHNTAFF. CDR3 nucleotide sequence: TGTGCCACCGGACAGGGGCACAATACGGCTTTCTTT.

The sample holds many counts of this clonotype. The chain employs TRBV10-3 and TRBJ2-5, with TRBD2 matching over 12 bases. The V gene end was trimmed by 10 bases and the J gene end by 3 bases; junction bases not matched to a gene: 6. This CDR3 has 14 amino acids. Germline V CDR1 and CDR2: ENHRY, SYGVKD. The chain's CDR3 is CATGLAGTEETQYF. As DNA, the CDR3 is TGTGCCACAGGACTAGCGGGGACGGAAGAGACCCAGTACTTC.

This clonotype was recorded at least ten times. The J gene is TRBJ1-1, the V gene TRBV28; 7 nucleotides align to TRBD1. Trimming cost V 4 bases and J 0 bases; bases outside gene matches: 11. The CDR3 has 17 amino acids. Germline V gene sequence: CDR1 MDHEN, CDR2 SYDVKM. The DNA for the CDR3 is TGTGCCAGCAGTTCCAACGAGGGGGACAGCCTGAACACTGAAGCTTTCTTT. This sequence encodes CASSSNEGDSLNTEAFF.

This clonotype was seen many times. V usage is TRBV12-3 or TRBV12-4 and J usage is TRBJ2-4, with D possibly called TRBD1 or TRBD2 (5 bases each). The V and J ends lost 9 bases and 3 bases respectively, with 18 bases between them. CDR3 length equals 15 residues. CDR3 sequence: CARRGAGSVKNIQYF. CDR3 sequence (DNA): TGTGCCAGAAGGGGTGCAGGGAGTGTCAAAAACATTCAGTACTTC.

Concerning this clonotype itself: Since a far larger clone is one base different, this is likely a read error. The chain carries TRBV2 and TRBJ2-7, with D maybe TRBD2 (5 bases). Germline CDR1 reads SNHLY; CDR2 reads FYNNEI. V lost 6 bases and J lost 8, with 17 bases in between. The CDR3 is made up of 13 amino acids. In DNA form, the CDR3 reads TGTGCCAGCAGGACGGACGGGCGGAGGCAGCAGTACTTC. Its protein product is CASRTDGRRQQYF. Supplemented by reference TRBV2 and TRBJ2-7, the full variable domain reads EPEVTQTPSHQVTQMGQEVILRCVPISNHLYFYWYRQILGQKVEFLVSFYNNEISEKSEIFDDQFSVERPDGSNFTLKIRSTKLEDSAMYFCASRTDGRRQQYFGPGTRLTVT.

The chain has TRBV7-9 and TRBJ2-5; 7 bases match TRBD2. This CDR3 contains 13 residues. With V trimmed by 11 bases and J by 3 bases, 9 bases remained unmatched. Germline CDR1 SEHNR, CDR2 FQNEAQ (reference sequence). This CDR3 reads CAARELAEETQYF. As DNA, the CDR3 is TGTGCCGCCAGGGAGCTAGCGGAAGAGACCCAGTACTTC.

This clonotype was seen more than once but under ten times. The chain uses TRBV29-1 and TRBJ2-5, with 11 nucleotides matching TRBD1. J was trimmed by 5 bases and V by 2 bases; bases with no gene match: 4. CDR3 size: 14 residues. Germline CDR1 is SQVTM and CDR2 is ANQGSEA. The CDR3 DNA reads TGCAGCGTTGAACGACGGACAGGGGGCGAGACCCAGTACTTC. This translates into CSVERRTGGETQYF.

The CDR3 protein is CASSFRTGFYGYTF. The DNA for the CDR3 is TGTGCCAGCAGCTTTCGGACAGGGTTCTATGGCTACACCTTC. V gene TRBV9 combines with J gene TRBJ1-2; 8 bases are a match to TRBD1. The V and J ends lost 4 bases and 4 bases, in that order; junction bases with no gene match: 6. This CDR3 comprises 14 residues. Germline loops: CDR1 SGDLS, CDR2 YYNGEE. The entire variable domain, with the rest obtained from reference TRBV9 and TRBJ1-2, is as follows: DSGVTQTPKHLITATGQRVTLRCSPRSGDLSVYWYQQSLDQGLQFLIQYYNGEERAKGNILERFSAQQFPDLHSELNLSSLELGDSALYFCASSFRTGFYGYTFGSGTRLTVV.

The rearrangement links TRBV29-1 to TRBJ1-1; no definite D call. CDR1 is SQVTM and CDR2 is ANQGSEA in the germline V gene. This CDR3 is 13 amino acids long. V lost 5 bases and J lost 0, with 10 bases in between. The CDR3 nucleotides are TGCAGCGTTATTCAGAACATGAACACTGAAGCTTTCTTT. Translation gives CSVIQNMNTEAFF.

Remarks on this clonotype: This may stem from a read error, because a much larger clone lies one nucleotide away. CDR3 sequence reads: CASSPLGGDTGELFF. The CDR3 bases are TGTGCCAGCAGCCCCCTCGGGGGCGACACCGGGGAGCTGTTTTTT. This rearrangement joins TRBV7-3 to TRBJ2-2; the D gene could be TRBD1 or TRBD2 (6 bases each). The length of the CDR3 is 15 residues. Germline assignment: CDR1 SGHTA and CDR2 FQGTGA. The V gene lost 5 bases and the J gene lost 3 bases, with 13 bases spanning the gap. The full variable domain, rest sourced from reference TRBV7-3 and TRBJ2-2, is GAGVSQTPSNKVTEKGKYVELRCDPISGHTALYWYRQSLGQGPEFLIYFQGTGAADDSGLPNDRFFAVRPEGSVSTLKIQRTERGDSAVYLCASSPLGGDTGELFFGEGSRLTVL.

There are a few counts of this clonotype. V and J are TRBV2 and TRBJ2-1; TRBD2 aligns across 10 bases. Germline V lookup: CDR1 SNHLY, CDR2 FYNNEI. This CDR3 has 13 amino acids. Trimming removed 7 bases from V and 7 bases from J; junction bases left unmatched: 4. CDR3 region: CASTPSGGNEQFF. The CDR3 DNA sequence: TGTGCCAGCACCCCTAGCGGGGGAAATGAGCAGTTCTTC.

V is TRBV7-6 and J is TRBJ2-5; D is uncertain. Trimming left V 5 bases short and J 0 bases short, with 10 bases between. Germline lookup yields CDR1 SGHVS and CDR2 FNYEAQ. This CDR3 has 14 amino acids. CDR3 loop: CASSAEEHQETQYF. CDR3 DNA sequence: TGTGCCAGCAGCGCAGAGGAGCACCAAGAGACCCAGTACTTC.

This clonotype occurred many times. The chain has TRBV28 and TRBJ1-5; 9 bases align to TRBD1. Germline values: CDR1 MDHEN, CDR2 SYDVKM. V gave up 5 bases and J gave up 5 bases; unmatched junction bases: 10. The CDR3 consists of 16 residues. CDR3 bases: TGTGCCAGCAGTGTGAACAGGGGGCCCAGGGATCAGCCCCAGCATTTT. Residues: CASSVNRGPRDQPQHF.

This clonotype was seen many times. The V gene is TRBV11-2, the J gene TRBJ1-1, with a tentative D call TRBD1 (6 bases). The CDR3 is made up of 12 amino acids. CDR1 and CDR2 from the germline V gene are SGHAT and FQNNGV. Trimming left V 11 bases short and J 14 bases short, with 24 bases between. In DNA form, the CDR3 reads TGTGCCCTGAAAAGGGGGGGCACGGGAATCTTCTTT. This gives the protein CALKRGGTGIFF.